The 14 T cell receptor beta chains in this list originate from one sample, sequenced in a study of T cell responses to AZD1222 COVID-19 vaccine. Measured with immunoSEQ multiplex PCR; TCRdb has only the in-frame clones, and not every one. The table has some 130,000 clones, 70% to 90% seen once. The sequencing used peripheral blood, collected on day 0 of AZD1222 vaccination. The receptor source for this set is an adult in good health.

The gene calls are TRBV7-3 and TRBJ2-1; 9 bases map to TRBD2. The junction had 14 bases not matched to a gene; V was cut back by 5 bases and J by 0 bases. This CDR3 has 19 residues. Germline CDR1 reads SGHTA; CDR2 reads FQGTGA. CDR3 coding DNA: TGTGCCAGCAGCCCCAGCGGGCTAGCGGGACTCAGCTCCTACAATGAGCAGTTCTTC. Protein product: CASSPSGLAGLSSYNEQFF.

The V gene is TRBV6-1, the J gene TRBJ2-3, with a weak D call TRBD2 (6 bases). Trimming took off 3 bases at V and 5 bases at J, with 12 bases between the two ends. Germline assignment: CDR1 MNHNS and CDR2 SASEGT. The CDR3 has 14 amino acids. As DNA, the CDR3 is TGTGCCAGCAGTGAGGAGGGTGGCGGAGATACGCAGTATTTT. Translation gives CASSEEGGGDTQYF.

CDR3 DNA: TGTGCCAGCAGGGAGCCGGGACTAGAGCTGGAGACCCAGTACTTC. Translated: CASREPGLELETQYF. The chain employs TRBV7-9 and TRBJ2-5; 8 positions match TRBD2. Losses at the gene ends were 6 bases for V and 5 bases for J; bases not matched to a gene: 11. CDR3 size: 15 residues. CDR1 SEHNR and CDR2 FQNEAQ come from the germline V gene (reference sequence).

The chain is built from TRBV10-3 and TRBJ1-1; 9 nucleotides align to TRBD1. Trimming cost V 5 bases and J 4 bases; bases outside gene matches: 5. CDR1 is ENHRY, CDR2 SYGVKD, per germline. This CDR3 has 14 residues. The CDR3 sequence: CAISSLTGGTEAFF. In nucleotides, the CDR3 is TGTGCCATCAGTTCCCTGACAGGGGGCACTGAAGCTTTCTTT.

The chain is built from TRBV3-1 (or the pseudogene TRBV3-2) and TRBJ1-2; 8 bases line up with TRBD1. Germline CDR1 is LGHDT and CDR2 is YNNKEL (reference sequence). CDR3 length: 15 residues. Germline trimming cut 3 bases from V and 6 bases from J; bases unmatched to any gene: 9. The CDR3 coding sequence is TGTGCCAGCAGCCACCATAACAGGGGGGGAGATGGCTACACCTTC. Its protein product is CASSHHNRGGDGYTF.

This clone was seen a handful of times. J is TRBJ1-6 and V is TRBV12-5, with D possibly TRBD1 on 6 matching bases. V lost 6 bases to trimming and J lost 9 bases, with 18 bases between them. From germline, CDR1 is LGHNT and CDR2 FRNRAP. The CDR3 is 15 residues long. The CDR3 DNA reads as TGTGCTAGTGGCAGCGGACTTATGGGGGCTTCACCCCTCCACTTT. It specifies CASGSGLMGASPLHF.

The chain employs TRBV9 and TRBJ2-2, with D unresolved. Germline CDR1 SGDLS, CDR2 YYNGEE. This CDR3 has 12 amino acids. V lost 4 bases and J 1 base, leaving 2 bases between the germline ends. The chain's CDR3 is CASSLNTGELFF. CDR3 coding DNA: TGTGCCAGCAGCCTGAACACCGGGGAGCTGTTTTTT.

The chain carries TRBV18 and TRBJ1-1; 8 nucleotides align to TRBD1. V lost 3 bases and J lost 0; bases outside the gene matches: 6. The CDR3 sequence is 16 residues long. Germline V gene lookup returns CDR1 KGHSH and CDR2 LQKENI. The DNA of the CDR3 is TGTGCCAGCTCACCCCCTCGGGACAGGATGAACACTGAAGCTTTCTTT. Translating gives CASSPPRDRMNTEAFF.

The DNA of the CDR3 is TGTGCCAGCATCGAGCTATCCCTCAGGGACTATGGCTACACCTTC. Its translation: CASIELSLRDYGYTF. The V call is TRBV11-2, the J call TRBJ1-2; possible D gene TRBD1, 5 bases. The V gene's germline CDR1 is SGHAT and CDR2 FQNNGV. Trimming took off 7 bases at V and 3 bases at J, with 18 bases between the two ends. This CDR3 has 15 amino acids. Filled out from reference TRBV11-2 and TRBJ1-2, the complete variable domain reads EAGVAQSPRYKIIEKRQSVAFWCNPISGHATLYWYQQILGQGPKLLIQFQNNGVVDDSQLPKDRFSAERLKGVDSTLKIQPAKLEDSAVYLCASIELSLRDYGYTFGSGTRLTVV.

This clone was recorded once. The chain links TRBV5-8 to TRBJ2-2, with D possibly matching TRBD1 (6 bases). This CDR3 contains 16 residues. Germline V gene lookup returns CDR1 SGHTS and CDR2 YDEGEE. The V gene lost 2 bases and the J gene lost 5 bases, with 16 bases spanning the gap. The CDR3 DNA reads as TGTGCCAGCAGCTTTGGGGACATAGTGAGGACCGGGGAGCTGTTTTTT. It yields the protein CASSFGDIVRTGELFF.

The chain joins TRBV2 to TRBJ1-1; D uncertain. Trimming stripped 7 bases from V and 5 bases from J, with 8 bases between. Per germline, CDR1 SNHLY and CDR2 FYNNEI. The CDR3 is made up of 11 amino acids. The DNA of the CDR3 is TGTGCCAGCATTTTCGGGACTGAAGCTTTCTTT. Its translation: CASIFGTEAFF.

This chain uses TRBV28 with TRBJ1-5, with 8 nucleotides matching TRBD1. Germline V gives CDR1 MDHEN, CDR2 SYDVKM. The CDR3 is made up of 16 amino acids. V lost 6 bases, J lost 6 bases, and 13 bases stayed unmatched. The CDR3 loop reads CASSRRGQGAGQPQHF. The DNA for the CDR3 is TGTGCCAGCAGCCGCAGGGGGCAGGGGGCAGGTCAGCCCCAGCATTTT. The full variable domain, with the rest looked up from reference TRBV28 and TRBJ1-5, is DVKVTQSSRYLVKRTGEKVFLECVQDMDHENMFWYRQDPGLGLRLIYFSYDVKMKEKGDIPEGYSVSREKKERFSLILESASTNQTSMYLCASSRRGQGAGQPQHFGDGTRLSIL.

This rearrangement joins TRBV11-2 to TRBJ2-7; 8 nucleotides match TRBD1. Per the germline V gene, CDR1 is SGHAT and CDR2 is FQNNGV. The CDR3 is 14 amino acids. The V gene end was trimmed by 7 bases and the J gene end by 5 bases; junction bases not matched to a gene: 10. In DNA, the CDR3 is TGTGCCAGCAACCATCGGACAGGGAGCAACGAGCAGTACTTC. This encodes CASNHRTGSNEQYF.

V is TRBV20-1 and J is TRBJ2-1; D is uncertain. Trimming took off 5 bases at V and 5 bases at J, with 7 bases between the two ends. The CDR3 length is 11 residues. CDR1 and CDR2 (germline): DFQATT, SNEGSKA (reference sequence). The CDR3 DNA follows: TGCAGTGCTTACAGTGACAATGAGCAGTTCTTC. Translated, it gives CSAYSDNEQFF.